This paragraph covers one T cell receptor (beta chain) sequence. Its cognate antigen is unknown. Germline V CDR1 and CDR2: SGDLS, YYNGEE. V lost 4 bases, J lost 3 bases, and 14 bases lay in between. This CDR3 comprises 14 residues. CD8 cells classed as naive were CD45RO-negative and positively selected for CCR7, excluding terminally differentiated effector memory CD45RA+ cells. The donors were adults (healthy and HIV-negative) with no recent acute infections or vaccinations. This sample was included in a study of shared clonotypes between healthy human individuals. Overall study findings and caveats: The study generally estimated greater richness for naive than memory subsets.

Per sorted-subset replicate PCR, input was 200 to 250 ng DNA, representing tens of thousands of T cell genomes. Profiled with immunoSEQ multiplex PCR; TCRdb holds only in-frame clones, not every one. The sample lists around 2,000,000 clones, just under 95% occurring once. The rearrangement links TRBV9 to TRBJ2-7; D ambiguous. This TCR was recovered from a young man in good health. The specimen was naive CD8+ T cells sorted from blood. CDR3 amino acids: CASSPDGTNYEQYF. The CDR3 coding sequence is TGTGCCAGCAGCCCGGACGGCACCAACTACGAGCAGTACTTC.